A selection of T cell receptor beta chains follows, all from one sample in a study of cytomegalovirus exposure and HLA in healthy donors. Assay: immunoSEQ multiplex PCR; the TCRdb copy retains only in-frame clones and omits some. The sample shows 55,000 to 85,000 clones, roughly 74% of them seen only once. Sequencing input: PBMCs. The origin of the receptors is a man in his late teens or twenties in good health and CMV-seropositive. Each CDR3 is given with its conserved first and last residue. Each record gives: CDR3 length, D gene, clone size, V gene, J gene, CDR3 protein, CDR3 DNA. The D gene is left open where the match is weak. Some rows have no size entry. The others give once, few or many, or a class for an expanded clone.

cdr3_length: 15
d_call: TRBD2
clone_size: NA
v_call: TRBV9
j_call: TRBJ2-1
cdr3_aa: CASSVELAGLNEQFF
cdr3_nt: TGTGCCAGCAGCGTAGAGCTAGCGGGGCTCAATGAGCAGTTCTTC

cdr3_length: 13
d_call: TRBD1
clone_size: NA
v_call: TRBV6-5
j_call: TRBJ1-1
cdr3_aa: CASYRQGGTEAFF
cdr3_nt: TGTGCCAGCTATCGACAGGGGGGGACTGAAGCTTTCTTT

cdr3_length: 14
d_call: NA
clone_size: NA
v_call: TRBV2
j_call: TRBJ1-5
cdr3_aa: CASSERDTYQPQHF
cdr3_nt: TGTGCCAGCAGTGAACGGGACACCTATCAGCCCCAGCATTTT

cdr3_length: 14
d_call: TRBD1
clone_size: NA
v_call: TRBV30
j_call: TRBJ2-3
cdr3_aa: CAWEQGASGDTQYF
cdr3_nt: TGTGCCTGGGAACAGGGGGCAAGTGGAGATACGCAGTATTTT

cdr3_length: 14
d_call: TRBD1
clone_size: NA
v_call: TRBV18
j_call: TRBJ1-2
cdr3_aa: CASSPDRVVYGYTF
cdr3_nt: TGTGCCAGCTCACCGGACAGGGTAGTCTATGGCTACACCTTC

cdr3_length: 16
d_call: NA
clone_size: NA
v_call: TRBV2
j_call: TRBJ2-3
cdr3_aa: CASSEGYGPSTDTQYF
cdr3_nt: TGTGCCAGCAGTGAAGGGTACGGTCCTAGCACAGATACGCAGTATTTT

cdr3_length: 12
d_call: NA
clone_size: NA
v_call: TRBV30
j_call: TRBJ1-3
cdr3_aa: CAWGASGNTIYF
cdr3_nt: TGTGCCTGGGGGGCCTCTGGAAACACCATATATTTT

cdr3_length: 14
d_call: TRBD2
clone_size: NA
v_call: TRBV7-6
j_call: TRBJ2-7
cdr3_aa: CASSPGLAGDEQYF
cdr3_nt: TGTGCCAGCAGCCCAGGACTAGCGGGAGACGAGCAGTACTTC

cdr3_length: 15
d_call: NA
clone_size: NA
v_call: TRBV6-5
j_call: TRBJ1-1
cdr3_aa: CASSTPPKLNTEAFF
cdr3_nt: TGTGCCAGCAGTACCCCACCCAAGCTGAACACTGAAGCTTTCTTT

cdr3_length: 15
d_call: NA
clone_size: NA
v_call: TRBV30
j_call: TRBJ1-2
cdr3_aa: CAWSVRGSPSYGYTF
cdr3_nt: TGTGCCTGGAGTGTACGAGGAAGCCCCTCCTATGGCTACACCTTC

cdr3_length: 13
d_call: NA
clone_size: NA
v_call: TRBV6-5
j_call: TRBJ2-1
cdr3_aa: CATGVRVYNEQFF
cdr3_nt: TGTGCCACGGGAGTTAGGGTCTACAATGAGCAGTTCTTC

cdr3_length: 14
d_call: NA
clone_size: NA
v_call: TRBV4-1
j_call: TRBJ2-3
cdr3_aa: CASSQPRQERTQYF
cdr3_nt: TGCGCCAGCAGCCAACCTCGACAGGAGCGGACGCAGTATTTT

cdr3_length: 13
d_call: NA
clone_size: few
v_call: TRBV10-3
j_call: TRBJ1-2
cdr3_aa: CAISEDRTYGYTF
cdr3_nt: TGTGCCATCAGTGAGGACAGAACCTATGGCTACACCTTC

cdr3_length: 12
d_call: NA
clone_size: NA
v_call: TRBV6-6
j_call: TRBJ1-5
cdr3_aa: CASSGVNQPQHF
cdr3_nt: TGTGCCAGCAGTGGAGTGAATCAGCCCCAGCATTTT

cdr3_length: 16
d_call: TRBD1
clone_size: NA
v_call: TRBV2
j_call: TRBJ1-5
cdr3_aa: CASSEPTGNGNQPQHF
cdr3_nt: TGTGCCAGCAGTGAACCGACAGGGAACGGCAATCAGCCCCAGCATTTT

cdr3_length: 15
d_call: TRBD2
clone_size: NA
v_call: TRBV7-9
j_call: TRBJ2-7
cdr3_aa: CASSWGTSGDAEQYF
cdr3_nt: TGTGCCAGCAGCTGGGGGACTAGCGGAGATGCCGAGCAGTACTTC

cdr3_length: 13
d_call: TRBD1
clone_size: few
v_call: TRBV7-9
j_call: TRBJ1-1
cdr3_aa: CASSLTGGPEAFF
cdr3_nt: TGTGCCAGCAGCTTGACAGGGGGCCCTGAAGCTTTCTTT

cdr3_length: 13
d_call: TRBD1
clone_size: NA
v_call: TRBV2
j_call: TRBJ1-5
cdr3_aa: CASRVTGVQPQHF
cdr3_nt: TGTGCCAGCAGGGTAACAGGGGTTCAGCCCCAGCATTTT

cdr3_length: 16
d_call: TRBD2
clone_size: NA
v_call: TRBV6-5
j_call: TRBJ2-5
cdr3_aa: CASSYQGRTSRETQYF
cdr3_nt: TGTGCCAGCAGTTACCAAGGGAGGACTAGCCGAGAGACCCAGTACTTC

cdr3_length: 12
d_call: NA
clone_size: NA
v_call: TRBV9
j_call: TRBJ1-2
cdr3_aa: CASSSEVLGYTF
cdr3_nt: TGTGCCAGCAGCTCAGAGGTGCTAGGCTACACCTTC

cdr3_length: 13
d_call: NA
clone_size: NA
v_call: TRBV29-1
j_call: TRBJ1-1
cdr3_aa: CSVEGQENTEAFF
cdr3_nt: TGCAGCGTTGAAGGTCAGGAGAACACTGAAGCTTTCTTT

cdr3_length: 16
d_call: NA
clone_size: once
v_call: TRBV28
j_call: TRBJ1-2
cdr3_aa: CASTQGRGGPNYGYTF
cdr3_nt: TGTGCCAGCACCCAAGGGCGAGGAGGGCCGAACTATGGCTACACCTTC

cdr3_length: 13
d_call: TRBD1
clone_size: NA
v_call: TRBV30
j_call: TRBJ1-1
cdr3_aa: CAWSRGLDTEAFF
cdr3_nt: TGTGCCTGGAGCAGGGGGTTAGACACTGAAGCTTTCTTT

cdr3_length: 14
d_call: NA
clone_size: few
v_call: TRBV2
j_call: TRBJ2-7
cdr3_aa: CASTEGPFSHEQYF
cdr3_nt: TGTGCCAGCACGGAGGGACCCTTTTCCCACGAGCAGTACTTC

cdr3_length: 15
d_call: NA
clone_size: NA
v_call: TRBV6-4
j_call: TRBJ1-5
cdr3_aa: CASKAGVGSNQPQHF
cdr3_nt: TGTGCCAGCAAAGCAGGGGTTGGGAGCAATCAGCCCCAGCATTTT

cdr3_length: 13
d_call: NA
clone_size: NA
v_call: TRBV5-1
j_call: TRBJ2-5
cdr3_aa: CASSLAHKETQYF
cdr3_nt: TGCGCCAGCAGCTTGGCCCACAAAGAGACCCAGTACTTC

cdr3_length: 14
d_call: TRBD2
clone_size: NA
v_call: TRBV19
j_call: TRBJ2-5
cdr3_aa: CASRGRENVETQYF
cdr3_nt: TGTGCCAGTAGGGGGCGGGAGAATGTGGAGACCCAGTACTTC

cdr3_length: 17
d_call: TRBD2
clone_size: NA
v_call: TRBV30
j_call: TRBJ2-3
cdr3_aa: CAWSVRRTSGRRDTQYF
cdr3_nt: TGTGCCTGGAGTGTACGAAGGACTAGCGGCCGGAGAGATACGCAGTATTTT

cdr3_length: 14
d_call: NA
clone_size: once
v_call: TRBV30
j_call: TRBJ1-1
cdr3_aa: CAWSKGTRVSEAFF
cdr3_nt: TGTGCCTGGAGTAAAGGGACTCGGGTATCTGAAGCTTTCTTT

cdr3_length: 14
d_call: NA
clone_size: few
v_call: TRBV19
j_call: TRBJ2-1
cdr3_aa: CASSIDLEDSRKFF
cdr3_nt: TGTGCCAGTAGTATAGATCTGGAGGACAGTCGTAAGTTCTTC

cdr3_length: 12
d_call: NA
clone_size: NA
v_call: TRBV30
j_call: TRBJ1-2
cdr3_aa: CAWGQPNYGYTF
cdr3_nt: TGTGCCTGGGGCCAACCCAACTATGGCTACACCTTC

cdr3_length: 15
d_call: NA
clone_size: few
v_call: TRBV6-1
j_call: TRBJ2-6
cdr3_aa: CAGGQGVSGANVLTF
cdr3_nt: TGTGCCGGAGGGCAGGGGGTATCTGGGGCCAACGTCCTGACTTTC

cdr3_length: 14
d_call: NA
clone_size: once
v_call: TRBV6-5
j_call: TRBJ2-3
cdr3_aa: CASRPSQATDTQYF
cdr3_nt: TGTGCCAGCAGGCCCTCACAGGCCACAGATACGCAGTATTTT

cdr3_length: 13
d_call: NA
clone_size: NA
v_call: TRBV30
j_call: TRBJ1-2
cdr3_aa: CAGGGGHDYGYTF
cdr3_nt: TGTGCCGGAGGGGGGGGGCACGACTATGGCTACACCTTC

cdr3_length: 14
d_call: NA
clone_size: NA
v_call: TRBV6-5
j_call: TRBJ2-1
cdr3_aa: CATRDARTYNEQFF
cdr3_nt: TGTGCCACGCGGGACGCCCGAACGTACAATGAGCAGTTCTTC

cdr3_length: 15
d_call: NA
clone_size: many
v_call: TRBV4-1
j_call: TRBJ1-1
cdr3_aa: CASSHGMIGGTEAFF
cdr3_nt: TGCGCCAGCAGCCATGGTATGATAGGGGGCACTGAAGCTTTCTTT

cdr3_length: 13
d_call: NA
clone_size: NA
v_call: TRBV5-1
j_call: TRBJ2-7
cdr3_aa: CASSLVTGDEQYF
cdr3_nt: TGCGCCAGCAGCTTGGTAACCGGGGACGAGCAGTACTTC

cdr3_length: 13
d_call: TRBD1
clone_size: NA
v_call: TRBV10-3
j_call: TRBJ1-5
cdr3_aa: CAISGTGEQPQHF
cdr3_nt: TGTGCCATCAGTGGAACAGGGGAGCAGCCCCAGCATTTT

cdr3_length: 14
d_call: NA
clone_size: medium-sized
v_call: TRBV9
j_call: TRBJ2-7
cdr3_aa: CASSFSENSYEQYF
cdr3_nt: TGTGCCAGCAGCTTTAGCGAAAACTCCTACGAGCAGTACTTC

cdr3_length: 12
d_call: NA
clone_size: NA
v_call: TRBV4-1
j_call: TRBJ2-1
cdr3_aa: CASSLTGNEQFF
cdr3_nt: TGCGCCAGCAGCCTCACGGGCAATGAGCAGTTCTTC

cdr3_length: 14
d_call: NA
clone_size: NA
v_call: TRBV6-4
j_call: TRBJ1-1
cdr3_aa: CASKMSTGNTEAFF
cdr3_nt: TGTGCCAGCAAAATGAGCACGGGGAACACTGAAGCTTTCTTT

cdr3_length: 15
d_call: NA
clone_size: few
v_call: TRBV7-8
j_call: TRBJ2-7
cdr3_aa: CASSLVSGISYEQYF
cdr3_nt: TGTGCCAGCAGCCTAGTCTCGGGGATCTCCTACGAGCAGTACTTC

cdr3_length: 16
d_call: NA
clone_size: NA
v_call: TRBV6-1
j_call: TRBJ1-5
cdr3_aa: CASSEASYYSNQPQHF
cdr3_nt: TGTGCCAGCAGTGAAGCGTCGTATTATAGCAATCAGCCCCAGCATTTT

cdr3_length: 16
d_call: NA
clone_size: NA
v_call: TRBV4-2
j_call: TRBJ2-5
cdr3_aa: CASSQDLVGVAETQYF
cdr3_nt: TGTGCCAGCAGCCAAGATCTGGTGGGCGTGGCAGAGACCCAGTACTTC

cdr3_length: 13
d_call: NA
clone_size: NA
v_call: TRBV29-1
j_call: TRBJ2-7
cdr3_aa: CSVEVAGKYEQHF
cdr3_nt: TGCAGCGTTGAAGTTGCAGGGAAGTACGAGCAGCACTTC

cdr3_length: 16
d_call: TRBD2
clone_size: NA
v_call: TRBV4-2
j_call: TRBJ2-7
cdr3_aa: CASSSLAGALSYEQYF
cdr3_nt: TGTGCCAGCAGCTCTCTAGCGGGAGCCCTCTCCTACGAGCAGTACTTC

cdr3_length: 15
d_call: TRBD1
clone_size: NA
v_call: TRBV6-5
j_call: TRBJ2-2
cdr3_aa: CASRDRGENTGELFF
cdr3_nt: TGTGCCAGCAGGGACAGGGGCGAGAACACCGGGGAGCTGTTTTTT

cdr3_length: 14
d_call: TRBD1
clone_size: NA
v_call: TRBV30
j_call: TRBJ1-2
cdr3_aa: CAWSLRQGENGYTF
cdr3_nt: TGTGCCTGGAGTCTAAGACAGGGGGAAAATGGCTACACCTTC

cdr3_length: 15
d_call: TRBD2
clone_size: NA
v_call: TRBV7-2
j_call: TRBJ2-7
cdr3_aa: CASSPLTGGSYEQYF
cdr3_nt: TGTGCCAGCAGCCCTCTGACGGGAGGGTCCTACGAGCAGTACTTC

cdr3_length: 15
d_call: NA
clone_size: NA
v_call: TRBV7-9
j_call: TRBJ2-3
cdr3_aa: CATPGQGQGFDTQYF
cdr3_nt: TGTGCCACACCAGGTCAGGGTCAGGGGTTCGATACGCAGTATTTT

cdr3_length: 15
d_call: TRBD2
clone_size: NA
v_call: TRBV10-3
j_call: TRBJ2-7
cdr3_aa: CAISAGTSGPYEQYF
cdr3_nt: TGTGCCATCAGTGCAGGGACTAGCGGACCCTACGAGCAGTACTTC

cdr3_length: 13
d_call: NA
clone_size: NA
v_call: TRBV10-1
j_call: TRBJ1-1
cdr3_aa: CASRSQGNTEAFF
cdr3_nt: TGCGCCAGCAGGTCACAGGGGAACACTGAAGCTTTCTTT

cdr3_length: 14
d_call: NA
clone_size: NA
v_call: TRBV6-6
j_call: TRBJ1-1
cdr3_aa: CASSLDSLNTEAFF
cdr3_nt: TGTGCCAGCAGTTTGGACAGTTTGAACACTGAAGCTTTCTTT

cdr3_length: 16
d_call: NA
clone_size: NA
v_call: TRBV12-5
j_call: TRBJ2-6
cdr3_aa: CASGLFRGAGANVLTF
cdr3_nt: TGTGCTAGTGGTTTGTTCAGGGGCGCTGGGGCCAACGTCCTGACTTTC

cdr3_length: 14
d_call: NA
clone_size: NA
v_call: TRBV2
j_call: TRBJ1-2
cdr3_aa: CASTIMGGQTGYTF
cdr3_nt: TGTGCCAGCACCATTATGGGGGGGCAAACTGGCTACACCTTC

cdr3_length: 14
d_call: TRBD1
clone_size: NA
v_call: TRBV5-1
j_call: TRBJ2-3
cdr3_aa: CASSPGQGQDTQYF
cdr3_nt: TGCGCCAGCAGCCCTGGACAGGGTCAAGATACGCAGTATTTT